Listed here is a single T cell receptor beta chain. As yet, its antigen is unknown. This sample is drawn from a study of Ad26.COV2.S vaccination and SARS-CoV-2 variants. Study observations and caveats: Vaccinees reportedly had broad spike-specific CD8+ and CD4+ T cell responses.

The data were produced by immunoSEQ multiplex PCR, yet TCRdb's version contains in-frame clones alone and is incomplete. In the table there are around 300,000 clones, about 89% of which are singletons. Regarding treatment: about 20 received Ad26.COV2.S at low or high dose, single or two shots; roughly five received placebo; per-sample allocation not given. On day 63 after the first injection, vaccine and placebo recipients gave samples. Trimming shortened V by 4 bases and J by 2 bases, and 7 bases separated the two germline ends. The germline gives CDR1 LGHDT, CDR2 YNNKEL (reference sequence). The CDR3 totals 13 residues.

The clonotype originates from a person between 18 and 65 years old who received the Ad26.COV2.S COVID-19 vaccine or a placebo. This sample comprised peripheral blood, obtained in a trial of Ad26.COV2.S vaccine versus placebo. The V gene is TRBV3-1 (or the pseudogene TRBV3-2), the J gene TRBJ2-3; D gene uncertain. The chain's CDR3 is CASSLQFTDTQYF. As DNA, the CDR3 is TGTGCCAGCAGCCTCCAATTCACAGATACGCAGTATTTT.